The rows below give T cell receptor beta chains drawn from one sample of a study of T cells in Graves' hyperthyroidism and ophthalmopathy. TCRdb re-derived calls from the multiplex PCR reads in MiXCR, one entry per CDR3 protein. This table has fewer than 700,000 distinct CDR3 sequences, 15% to 20% appearing once. The specimen sequenced was blood. The receptors were sampled from a woman between 18 and 29 years old with Graves' ophthalmopathy. CDR3s include the opening cysteine and the closing phenylalanine or tryptophan. The D gene is left open where the match is weak. Size tells how often a clone was seen (once, few, many) or the class of an expanded clone, and some rows leave it out.

j_call: TRBJ2-1
v_call: TRBV11-2
d_call: TRBD2
clone_size: many
cdr3_nt: TGTGCCAGCAGCTTAGATTACGGGGGGGCGAAAAATGAGCAGTTCTTC
cdr3_aa: CASSLDYGGAKNEQFF

j_call: TRBJ1-1
v_call: TRBV20-1
d_call: -
clone_size: many
cdr3_nt: TGCAGTGGCGACGATAGAAGCGGGGGGCGAGGTACTGAAGCTTTCTTT
cdr3_aa: CSGDDRSGGRGTEAFF

j_call: TRBJ2-7
v_call: TRBV20-1
d_call: TRBD2
clone_size: many
cdr3_nt: TGCAGTGCGCTTCGGACTAGCGAATCCTACGAGCAGTACTTC
cdr3_aa: CSALRTSESYEQYF

j_call: TRBJ1-3
v_call: TRBV30
d_call: -
clone_size: many
cdr3_nt: TGTGCCTGGAGTCCGACAGTACTCTCTGGAAACACCATATATTTT
cdr3_aa: CAWSPTVLSGNTIYF

j_call: TRBJ2-1
v_call: TRBV6-2/TRBV6-3
d_call: -
clone_size: few
cdr3_nt: TGTGCCAGCAGTTCCCCCCTTACGAGGGGCTACAATGAGCAGTTCTTC
cdr3_aa: CASSSPLTRGYNEQFF

j_call: TRBJ2-7
v_call: TRBV30
d_call: TRBD1
clone_size: -
cdr3_nt: TGTGCCTGGAACCGGGACAGTACCTACGAGCAGTACTTC
cdr3_aa: CAWNRDSTYEQYF

j_call: TRBJ2-5
v_call: TRBV6-1
d_call: -
clone_size: many
cdr3_nt: TGTGCCAGCAGCCCCCGACGGGAGCTAATTCCCAAGGAGACCCAGTACTTC
cdr3_aa: CASSPRRELIPKETQYF

j_call: TRBJ1-2
v_call: TRBV20-1
d_call: -
clone_size: many
cdr3_nt: TGCAGTGCTAGAGATAGAACCATCGGGGGCTACACCTTC
cdr3_aa: CSARDRTIGGYTF

j_call: TRBJ2-3
v_call: TRBV5-1
d_call: TRBD2
clone_size: -
cdr3_nt: TGCGCCAGCAGCTTGGTTGGTAGCGGGAGGGTAACAGATACGCAGTATTTT
cdr3_aa: CASSLVGSGRVTDTQYF

j_call: TRBJ2-3
v_call: TRBV13
d_call: -
clone_size: -
cdr3_nt: TGTGCCAGCAGCTTAGTAACTGGGACTAGCACAGATACGCAGTATTTT
cdr3_aa: CASSLVTGTSTDTQYF

j_call: TRBJ1-1
v_call: TRBV5-6
d_call: -
clone_size: many
cdr3_nt: TGTGCCAGCAGCTTGACGGGGTGGGGGACTGAAGCTTTCTTT
cdr3_aa: CASSLTGWGTEAFF

j_call: TRBJ2-5
v_call: TRBV20-1
d_call: -
clone_size: many
cdr3_nt: TGCAGTGCTCCTCCCGCCGGACTAATATTCCAAGAGACCCAGTACTTC
cdr3_aa: CSAPPAGLIFQETQYF

j_call: TRBJ2-2
v_call: TRBV30
d_call: -
clone_size: many
cdr3_nt: TGTGCCCTTGGCCGAGATTCGAACACCGGGGAGCTGTTTTTT
cdr3_aa: CALGRDSNTGELFF

j_call: TRBJ1-6
v_call: TRBV6-1
d_call: -
clone_size: few
cdr3_nt: TGTGCCAGCAGTGAAAGGAGAACAGTTAATTCACCCCTCCACTTT
cdr3_aa: CASSERRTVNSPLHF

j_call: TRBJ2-1
v_call: TRBV24-1
d_call: TRBD2
clone_size: -
cdr3_nt: TGTGCCACCAGTGAAAAGCGGGGGGTTAACAATGAGCAGTTCTTC
cdr3_aa: CATSEKRGVNNEQFF

j_call: TRBJ2-1
v_call: TRBV14
d_call: TRBD1
clone_size: -
cdr3_nt: TGTGCCAGCAGCCATTTGGACAGGAGTAATGAGCAGTTCTTC
cdr3_aa: CASSHLDRSNEQFF

j_call: TRBJ2-7
v_call: TRBV24-1
d_call: -
clone_size: -
cdr3_nt: TGTGCCCCCCTCTTGTCAGGGAAGGTCCACGAGCAGTACTTC
cdr3_aa: CAPLLSGKVHEQYF

j_call: TRBJ2-1
v_call: TRBV7-9
d_call: TRBD1
clone_size: many
cdr3_nt: TGTGCCAGCAGCGCGCAGGGGGCCGCCTACAATGAGCAGTTCTTC
cdr3_aa: CASSAQGAAYNEQFF

j_call: TRBJ2-3
v_call: TRBV20-1
d_call: -
clone_size: few
cdr3_nt: TGCAGTGGTAAATCTCCTAGCGGCACAGATACGCAGTATTTT
cdr3_aa: CSGKSPSGTDTQYF

j_call: TRBJ1-5
v_call: TRBV28
d_call: TRBD1
clone_size: few
cdr3_nt: TGTGCCAGCAGTGTGGACAGGGAGAATCAGCCCCAGCATTTT
cdr3_aa: CASSVDRENQPQHF

j_call: TRBJ2-3
v_call: TRBV7-9
d_call: -
clone_size: many
cdr3_nt: TGTGCCATTCACACAGCTAGCACAGATACGCAGTATTTT
cdr3_aa: CAIHTASTDTQYF

j_call: TRBJ1-4
v_call: TRBV28
d_call: -
clone_size: many
cdr3_nt: TGTGCCACCTTACTTCCTGGGGGGAATGAAAAACTGTTTTTT
cdr3_aa: CATLLPGGNEKLFF

j_call: TRBJ2-2
v_call: TRBV29-1
d_call: -
clone_size: -
cdr3_nt: TGCAGCGGATACTCCTCCACTGGGGAGCTGTTTTTT
cdr3_aa: CSGYSSTGELFF

j_call: TRBJ1-1
v_call: TRBV7-9
d_call: -
clone_size: many
cdr3_nt: TGTGCCAGCAGCTTCCCGGGGGCTACTGAAGCTTTCTTT
cdr3_aa: CASSFPGATEAFF

j_call: TRBJ1-3
v_call: TRBV5-8
d_call: TRBD1
clone_size: few
cdr3_nt: TGTGCCAGCAGCAGGGGACAGGGGAGCTCTGGAAACACCATATATTTT
cdr3_aa: CASSRGQGSSGNTIYF

j_call: TRBJ1-1
v_call: TRBV7-9
d_call: TRBD1
clone_size: -
cdr3_nt: TGTGCCAGCAGCTTCGACAGGGAAATGAACACTGAAGCTTTCTTT
cdr3_aa: CASSFDREMNTEAFF

j_call: TRBJ2-2
v_call: TRBV5-1
d_call: -
clone_size: few
cdr3_nt: TGCGCCAGCAATGACGCGAACACCGGGGAGCTGTTTTTT
cdr3_aa: CASNDANTGELFF

j_call: TRBJ2-3
v_call: TRBV20-1
d_call: TRBD1
clone_size: many
cdr3_nt: TGCAGTGCTAGAGATGACAGGGGCACAGATACGCAGTATTTT
cdr3_aa: CSARDDRGTDTQYF

j_call: TRBJ1-1
v_call: TRBV20-1
d_call: -
clone_size: -
cdr3_nt: TGCAGTCCTGCGGGGCTGGGGCTCACTGAAGCTTTCTTT
cdr3_aa: CSPAGLGLTEAFF

j_call: TRBJ1-1
v_call: TRBV4-1
d_call: -
clone_size: many
cdr3_nt: TGCGCCAGCAGCCACCCCGGGACATCTTCTGAAGCTTTCTTT
cdr3_aa: CASSHPGTSSEAFF

j_call: TRBJ2-1
v_call: TRBV27
d_call: -
clone_size: many
cdr3_nt: TGTGCCAGCAGTTTTGAGAGGGGAACCTACAATGAGCAGTTCTTC
cdr3_aa: CASSFERGTYNEQFF

j_call: TRBJ2-3
v_call: TRBV7-6
d_call: TRBD1
clone_size: few
cdr3_nt: TGTGCCAGCAGCCGGGGACAGGGGATAGCAGATACGCAGTATTTT
cdr3_aa: CASSRGQGIADTQYF

j_call: TRBJ1-1
v_call: TRBV5-5
d_call: TRBD1
clone_size: -
cdr3_nt: TGTGCCAGCAGCTCGGGGACAGGGGAGGTGAACACTGAAGCTTTCTTT
cdr3_aa: CASSSGTGEVNTEAFF

j_call: TRBJ2-3
v_call: TRBV15
d_call: TRBD2
clone_size: many
cdr3_nt: TGTGCCACCAGCCCGGGACTAGCAGATAGCACAGATACGCAGTATTTT
cdr3_aa: CATSPGLADSTDTQYF

j_call: TRBJ1-5
v_call: TRBV30
d_call: TRBD1
clone_size: many
cdr3_nt: TGTGCCTGGAGAGGGACAGGGGACAATCAGCCCCAGCATTTT
cdr3_aa: CAWRGTGDNQPQHF

j_call: TRBJ1-3
v_call: TRBV2
d_call: -
clone_size: many
cdr3_nt: TGTGCCAGCAGCGATACAGGGTCTGGAAACACCATATATTTT
cdr3_aa: CASSDTGSGNTIYF

j_call: TRBJ1-5
v_call: TRBV3-1
d_call: -
clone_size: many
cdr3_nt: TGTGCCAGCAGCCAAGGGTCCGGACAGCCCCAGCATTTT
cdr3_aa: CASSQGSGQPQHF

j_call: TRBJ2-2
v_call: TRBV3-1
d_call: -
clone_size: few
cdr3_nt: TGTGCCAGCAGCCAACTGGTGAACACCGGGGAGCTGTTTTTT
cdr3_aa: CASSQLVNTGELFF

j_call: TRBJ2-7
v_call: TRBV6-2/TRBV6-3
d_call: TRBD2
clone_size: medium-sized
cdr3_nt: TGTGCCAGCAGTTACGGGACTAGCGGGTACGAGCAGTACTTC
cdr3_aa: CASSYGTSGYEQYF

j_call: TRBJ2-5
v_call: TRBV6-2/TRBV6-3
d_call: TRBD2
clone_size: many
cdr3_nt: TGTGCCAGCATCGGGACTAGGACGGTGGAGACCCAGTACTTC
cdr3_aa: CASIGTRTVETQYF

j_call: TRBJ1-6
v_call: TRBV5-1
d_call: -
clone_size: many
cdr3_nt: TGCGCCAGCAGGCCTCTCCGAGATAATTCACCCCTCCACTTT
cdr3_aa: CASRPLRDNSPLHF

j_call: TRBJ2-7
v_call: TRBV7-8
d_call: -
clone_size: many
cdr3_nt: TGTGCCAGCAGCGGCCTCCCCTCCTACGAGCAGTACTTC
cdr3_aa: CASSGLPSYEQYF

j_call: TRBJ1-2
v_call: TRBV28
d_call: TRBD1
clone_size: few
cdr3_nt: TGTGCCATACAGGGGAGCTATGGCTACACCTTC
cdr3_aa: CAIQGSYGYTF

j_call: TRBJ1-1
v_call: TRBV20-1
d_call: -
clone_size: few
cdr3_nt: TGCAGTGCTAGGCGGTCGGGGACTGAAGCTTTCTTT
cdr3_aa: CSARRSGTEAFF

j_call: TRBJ1-1
v_call: TRBV9
d_call: -
clone_size: few
cdr3_nt: TGTGCCAGCAGCGTAGTCTCCAGGGGCGAAGCTTTCTTT
cdr3_aa: CASSVVSRGEAFF

j_call: TRBJ1-2
v_call: TRBV7-9
d_call: -
clone_size: few
cdr3_nt: TGTGCCAGCAGCTCCGACAGCCCTAACTATGGCTACACCTTC
cdr3_aa: CASSSDSPNYGYTF

j_call: TRBJ1-1
v_call: TRBV3-1
d_call: TRBD1
clone_size: few
cdr3_nt: TGTGCCAGCAGCCAAGCAAGGGGGCATAGAGCTTTCTTT
cdr3_aa: CASSQARGHRAFF

j_call: TRBJ2-5
v_call: TRBV20-1
d_call: -
clone_size: many
cdr3_nt: TGCAGTGCTAGCCAGGGCGGAGAGACCCAGTACTTC
cdr3_aa: CSASQGGETQYF

j_call: TRBJ2-7
v_call: TRBV28
d_call: -
clone_size: many
cdr3_nt: TGTGCCAGCAAAAGGGCCACCTACGAGCAGTACTTC
cdr3_aa: CASKRATYEQYF

j_call: TRBJ2-5
v_call: TRBV13
d_call: TRBD2
clone_size: -
cdr3_nt: TGTGCCAGCAGCCCGGGTAGCGGGGGAGAGACCCAGTACTTC
cdr3_aa: CASSPGSGGETQYF

j_call: TRBJ2-3
v_call: TRBV20-1
d_call: TRBD2
clone_size: few
cdr3_nt: TGCGCATCGGGCGAGCGGGGGTCGGGGGATACGCAGTATTTT
cdr3_aa: CASGERGSGDTQYF

j_call: TRBJ2-7
v_call: TRBV14
d_call: -
clone_size: few
cdr3_nt: TGTGCCAGCAGCCACGGACCCGAGCAGTACTTC
cdr3_aa: CASSHGPEQYF

j_call: TRBJ1-2
v_call: TRBV9
d_call: -
clone_size: many
cdr3_nt: TGTGCCAGCAGCCTCACCTCGGGTGGAAACTATGGCTACACCTTC
cdr3_aa: CASSLTSGGNYGYTF

j_call: TRBJ1-4
v_call: TRBV3-1
d_call: TRBD1
clone_size: few
cdr3_nt: TGTGCCAGCAGCCAACTCACAGGGGGGACTAATGAAAAACTGTTTTTT
cdr3_aa: CASSQLTGGTNEKLFF

j_call: TRBJ2-1
v_call: TRBV9
d_call: TRBD2
clone_size: few
cdr3_nt: TGTGCCAGCAGCGTAGGGACTAGCGGGGGGGGATCCTACAATGAGCAGTTCTTC
cdr3_aa: CASSVGTSGGGSYNEQFF

j_call: TRBJ2-3
v_call: TRBV20-1
d_call: TRBD1
clone_size: -
cdr3_nt: TGCAGTGCTCATCTAACAGGGGGCTATGGCACAGATACGCAGTATTTT
cdr3_aa: CSAHLTGGYGTDTQYF

j_call: TRBJ2-7
v_call: TRBV10-3
d_call: -
clone_size: few
cdr3_nt: TGTGCCATCACCTCCGTGGACACAGTCTACGAGCAGTACTTC
cdr3_aa: CAITSVDTVYEQYF

j_call: TRBJ2-2
v_call: TRBV10-1
d_call: TRBD2
clone_size: many
cdr3_nt: TGCGCCAGCAGTCGTATAGCGGGGGCCACCGGGGAGCTGTTTTTT
cdr3_aa: CASSRIAGATGELFF

j_call: TRBJ2-5
v_call: TRBV6-1
d_call: -
clone_size: many
cdr3_nt: TGTGCCAGCAGTGTCAGACCCCAAGAGACCCAGTACTTC
cdr3_aa: CASSVRPQETQYF